The present entry profiles one T cell receptor beta chain with its context. The antigen remains unidentified. Sequencing libraries made from TCR beta cDNA carried unique molecular identifiers. Each CDR3 protein is one row after TCRdb ran MiXCR on the PCR reads. The sample has around 770,000 distinct CDR3 sequences, about 45% seen once; the top ten hold 4.9%. The record originates from a study of post-analysis software for immune sequencing data. Points from the study as a whole: Multiple sclerosis patients had significantly lower normalized Chao1 diversity than controls.

This clonotype originated in a girl aged 10 to 17 with multiple sclerosis. Input material: blood.

CDR3 region: CASLAGGPDTQYF. CDR3 DNA: TGTGCCAGCCTAGCGGGAGGCCCAGATACGCAGTATTTT. This chain connects TRBV6-1 to TRBJ2-3; 11 bases match TRBD2. Germline assignment: CDR1 MNHNS and CDR2 SASEGT. V was pared by 8 bases and J by 4 bases, with 2 bases of the junction left unmatched. There are 13 residues in the CDR3.